One and the same sample provided the 27 T cell receptor beta chains below, sequenced in a study of early T cells in non-severe SARS-CoV-2 infection. In TCRdb, the 5' RACE reads were re-called with MiXCR into one record per CDR3 protein. The sample records 80,000 to 95,000 distinct CDR3 sequences, 14% being singletons. The sample taken for sequencing was whole blood. The source of these receptors is an adult who was a healthcare worker with PCR-confirmed SARS-CoV-2 infection or an uninfected control (not recorded which).

V gene TRBV7-9 combines with J gene TRBJ2-7; D remains unclear. Germline V gene sequence: CDR1 SEHNR, CDR2 FQNEAQ (reference sequence). This CDR3 is 13 amino acids long. V was clipped by 3 bases and J by 1 base, with 7 bases between them. This chain's CDR3 is CASSFDHSYEQYF. The CDR3 DNA follows: TGTGCCAGCAGCTTCGACCATTCCTACGAGCAGTACTTC.

The table lists this clonotype with a few counts. The rearrangement joins TRBV7-2 to TRBJ2-5; the D is unclear. V was shortened by 5 bases and J by 0 bases, with 10 bases between the two germline ends. Per germline, CDR1 SGHTA and CDR2 FQGNSA. CDR3 length: 14 residues. The CDR3 reads CASSMVSYQETQYF. The CDR3 DNA reads as TGTGCCAGCAGCATGGTCTCGTACCAAGAGACCCAGTACTTC.

In its sample, this clonotype was seen many times. This chain uses TRBV28 with TRBJ2-5; 9 bases are a match to TRBD1. After removal of 3 bases from V and 5 bases from J, the junction contained 10 bases not matched to a gene. This CDR3 is 16 amino acids long. The V gene's germline CDR1 is MDHEN and CDR2 SYDVKM. CDR3 sequence: CASSFSTGGPSETQYF. CDR3 nucleotides: TGTGCCAGCAGTTTTAGTACAGGGGGCCCATCGGAGACCCAGTACTTC.

This chain joins TRBV20-1 and TRBJ2-5; D is uncertain. The germline V gene has CDR1 DFQATT and CDR2 SNEGSKA (reference sequence). This CDR3 spans 14 amino acids. V lost 3 bases and J lost 7, with 18 bases in between. CDR3 bases: TGCAGTGCTAGTTCGTCACCGAGCCGTGGGACCCAGTACTTC. Encoded protein: CSASSSPSRGTQYF.

A few counts support this clonotype. The chain couples TRBV2 to TRBJ2-7; D unresolved. Germline V gene sequence: CDR1 SNHLY, CDR2 FYNNEI. V dropped 7 bases and J dropped 0 bases, with 13 bases sitting between them. The CDR3 extends over 14 amino acids. In DNA, the CDR3 is TGTGCCAGCACAAAAGGAGTAAGCTCCTACGAGCAGTACTTC. Protein sequence: CASTKGVSSYEQYF.

The V call is TRBV18, the J call TRBJ1-6, with no clear D. Germline assignment: CDR1 KGHSH and CDR2 LQKENI. The V and J ends lost 2 bases and 4 bases respectively, with 3 bases between them. The CDR3 sequence is 13 residues long. The CDR3 spells CASSPSYNSPLHF. DNA for the CDR3: TGTGCCAGCTCACCAAGTTATAATTCACCCCTCCACTTT.

The chain combines TRBV28 with TRBJ2-2, with TRBD1 matching over 9 bases. Germline V gene sequence: CDR1 MDHEN, CDR2 SYDVKM. The CDR3 is made up of 16 amino acids. Trimming at V came to 5 bases and at J to 5 bases, leaving 9 bases not matched to a gene. The CDR3 nucleotides read TGTGCCAGCAGTATAGTACAGGGGGCTGTTACCGGGGAGCTGTTTTTT. Amino acids: CASSIVQGAVTGELFF.

This clonotype was recorded many times. The germline gene is not matched at one end of the junction; a read error may be the cause. V usage is TRBV6-4 and J usage is TRBJ1-1; perhaps TRBD1 as D (6 bases). Germline CDR1 reads MRHNA; CDR2 reads SNTAGT. This CDR3 region has 15 residues. The CDR3 region is CASRLRWDTNTEVFF. CDR3 DNA sequence: TGTGCCAGCAGGCTTCGCTGGGACACGAACACTGAAGTTTTCTTT.

The V and J genes are TRBV3-1 and TRBJ1-2, with a possible D match to TRBD1 (5 bases). The CDR3 loop spans 17 amino acids. V dropped 1 base and J dropped 7 bases, with 22 bases sitting between them. Germline CDR1 LGHDT, CDR2 YNNKEL (reference sequence). In DNA form, the CDR3 reads TGTGCCAGCAGCCAAGGATTTGGAGGGACTAGCCAGGGTGGCTACACCTTC. It yields the protein CASSQGFGGTSQGGYTF.

This clonotype appeared a few times. The chain has TRBV5-4 and TRBJ2-2; no firm D call. The CDR3 sequence is 14 residues long. Germline V gene lookup returns CDR1 SGHNT and CDR2 YYREEE (reference sequence). V lost 0 bases and J lost 1, with 4 bases in between. DNA for the CDR3: TGTGCCAGCAGCTTGGACGGGAACACCGGGGAGCTGTTTTTT. Translated: CASSLDGNTGELFF.

This clonotype was recorded a few times. This rearrangement joins TRBV28 to TRBJ1-1, with no clear D. The V and J ends lost 3 bases and 4 bases respectively, with 9 bases between them. There are 13 residues in the CDR3. CDR1 MDHEN and CDR2 SYDVKM come from the germline V gene. The CDR3, as DNA: TGTGCCAGCAGTTTTGCCGGGATCACTGAAGCTTTCTTT. Translated: CASSFAGITEAFF.

This clonotype was seen many times. The chain joins TRBV12-3 or TRBV12-4 to TRBJ1-1; D unresolved. The germline V and J ends were trimmed by 2 bases and 1 base, with 5 bases remaining between them. This CDR3 has 13 amino acids. CDR3 loop: CASSLRENTEAFF. Written as DNA, the CDR3 is TGTGCCAGCAGTTTAAGGGAGAACACTGAAGCTTTCTTT.

Only a few counts were recorded for this clonotype. The rearrangement joins TRBV6-4 to TRBJ2-1; possibly TRBD2 for D (6 bases). V was trimmed by 6 bases and J by 9 bases, leaving 9 bases between them. Germline loops: CDR1 MRHNA, CDR2 SNTAGT. The CDR3 is made up of 11 amino acids. CDR3 coding DNA: TGTGCCAGCAGGGCCGGGGGTGAGCAGTTCTTC. Protein sequence: CASRAGGEQFF.

This clonotype has a handful of counts. The chain couples TRBV2 to TRBJ1-5, with D possibly matching TRBD1 (6 bases). The V gene's germline CDR1 is SNHLY and CDR2 FYNNEI. The CDR3 length is 15 residues. V dropped 6 bases and J dropped 1 base, with 13 bases sitting between them. CDR3 nucleotide sequence: TGTGCCAGCAGCTTAGGGGGGGCCAGCAATCAGCCCCAGCATTTT. Amino acid sequence: CASSLGGASNQPQHF. The full variable domain, completed using reference TRBV2 and TRBJ1-5, is EPEVTQTPSHQVTQMGQEVILRCVPISNHLYFYWYRQILGQKVEFLVSFYNNEISEKSEIFDDQFSVERPDGSNFTLKIRSTKLEDSAMYFCASSLGGASNQPQHFGDGTRLSIL.

This clonotype has a count of ten or more. J is TRBJ2-7 and V is TRBV5-5, with no clear D. With 4 bases removed from V and 4 bases from J, the gap between germline ends came to 18 bases. CDR3 length: 15 amino acids. Germline CDR1 SGHKS, CDR2 YYEKEE (reference sequence). In nucleotides, the CDR3 is TGTGCCAGCAGCCCTGGGATAGTCGGACCTTACGAGCAGTACTTC. Amino acids: CASSPGIVGPYEQYF.

The CDR3 DNA is TGTGCCAGCAGCCTCCAGGGACAGGGCGGCACTGAAGCTTTCTTT. Protein sequence: CASSLQGQGGTEAFF. The V and J genes are TRBV7-3 and TRBJ1-1, with TRBD1 matching 9 bases. V lost 5 bases, J lost 4 bases, and 8 bases stayed unmatched. The CDR3 covers 15 residues. Germline V gives CDR1 SGHTA, CDR2 FQGTGA.

The J gene is TRBJ2-7, the V gene TRBV28; D is possibly TRBD1 or TRBD2 (5 bases each). V dropped 6 bases and J dropped 4 bases, with 19 bases sitting between them. Germline CDR1 and CDR2: MDHEN and SYDVKM. This CDR3 has 15 amino acids. CDR3 sequence (DNA): TGTGCCAGCAGACGGCCACGAGTAGAGGGGTACGAGCAGTACTTC. Amino acids: CASRRPRVEGYEQYF.

The J gene is TRBJ2-7, the V gene TRBV5-6, with 7 positions matching TRBD1. Germline lookup yields CDR1 SGHDT and CDR2 YYEEEE. The CDR3 spans 14 residues. J lost 3 bases, V lost 0 bases, and 3 bases had no gene match. The CDR3 bases are TGTGCCAGCAGCTTGGAGGGGGCTCTCTACGAGCAGTACTTC. It encodes CASSLEGALYEQYF.

In its sample, this clonotype was seen a few times. The V gene is TRBV7-2, the J gene TRBJ2-3; possible D gene TRBD2, 6 bases. Germline V gene data show CDR1 as SGHTA and CDR2 as FQGNSA. V was trimmed by 6 bases and J by 2 bases, leaving 12 bases between them. This CDR3 comprises 14 residues. The CDR3 spells CASRVAAYTDTQYF. The CDR3 DNA reads as TGTGCCAGCAGGGTAGCGGCATACACAGATACGCAGTATTTT.

V is TRBV6-2 or TRBV6-3 and J is TRBJ1-4; 9 positions agree with TRBD1. The ends lost 6 bases at V and 5 bases at J; junction bases unmatched: 7. This CDR3 region has 15 residues. Germline V gene sequence: CDR1 MNHEY, CDR2 SVGEGT. The CDR3: CASRNLGTGNEKLFF. For the CDR3, the DNA is TGTGCCAGCAGAAACCTCGGGACAGGGAATGAAAAACTGTTTTTT.

The gene calls are TRBV6-1 and TRBJ1-6; D gene unclear. Germline CDR1 is MNHNS and CDR2 is SASEGT. This CDR3 is 15 amino acids long. V shed 1 base and J shed 7 bases, with 11 bases lying between them. CDR3 coding DNA: TGTGCCAGCAGTGAAGGATCCCTAGTCAATTCACCCCTCCACTTT. Its translation is CASSEGSLVNSPLHF.

This clonotype was recorded at least ten times. The chain recombines TRBV6-2 or TRBV6-3 with TRBJ2-2; D assignment may be TRBD1 or TRBD2 (6 bases each). Germline CDR1 reads MNHEY; CDR2 reads SVGEGT. Trimming shortened V by 5 bases and J by 7 bases, and 17 bases separated the two germline ends. The CDR3 contains 15 residues. This chain's CDR3 is CASSNLRGGGGELFF. For the CDR3, the DNA is TGTGCCAGCAGTAACCTCAGGGGAGGAGGCGGGGAGCTGTTTTTT.

This clonotype has ten or more counts. The rearrangement joins TRBV6-6 to TRBJ2-6; D is ambiguous. Germline CDR1 reads MNHNY; CDR2 reads SVGAGI (reference sequence). V was trimmed by 9 bases and J by 4 bases, leaving 7 bases between them. The CDR3 covers 12 residues. CDR3 coding DNA: TGTGCCAGTGGTCAGGGGGCCAACGTCCTGACTTTC. It specifies CASGQGANVLTF.

This chain connects TRBV9 to TRBJ1-1; a weak D match, TRBD1 (5 bases). Germline V gene data show CDR1 as SGDLS and CDR2 as YYNGEE. The CDR3 spans 16 residues. V was clipped by 3 bases and J by 7 bases, with 22 bases between them. DNA of the CDR3: TGTGCCAGCAGCGCCTCCCCTGAGCACAGGTTCGGTGAAGCTTTCTTT. It specifies CASSASPEHRFGEAFF. The full variable domain, its missing parts supplied by reference TRBV9 and TRBJ1-1, is DSGVTQTPKHLITATGQRVTLRCSPRSGDLSVYWYQQSLDQGLQFLIQYYNGEERAKGNILERFSAQQFPDLHSELNLSSLELGDSALYFCASSASPEHRFGEAFFGQGTRLTVV.

This clonotype was picked up a small number of times. This sequence joins TRBV29-1 and TRBJ2-2; the match to TRBD1 covers 9 bases. CDR1 and CDR2 from the germline V gene are SQVTM and ANQGSEA. The CDR3 runs 13 residues. The J segment lost 6 bases and the V segment lost 4 bases, leaving 3 bases of the junction unmatched. The CDR3 sequence: CSVVGQGSGELFF. As DNA, the CDR3 is TGCAGCGTTGTAGGACAGGGGTCCGGGGAGCTGTTTTTT.

The chain recombines TRBV6-2 or TRBV6-3 with TRBJ1-1; 10 bases map to TRBD1. Trimming took 7 bases from V and 5 from J; bases not matched to a gene: 4. CDR3 size: 13 residues. The germline V gene encodes CDR1 MNHEY and CDR2 SVGEGT. CDR3 in amino acids: CASTGTGVTEAFF. In DNA form, the CDR3 reads TGTGCCAGCACCGGGACAGGGGTGACTGAAGCTTTCTTT.

This chain uses TRBV3-1 with TRBJ2-1; D is unclear. CDR3 length: 15 amino acids. Trimming took 1 base from V and 3 from J, leaving 10 bases between them. Germline values: CDR1 LGHDT, CDR2 YNNKEL (reference sequence). The CDR3 nucleotides read TGTGCCAGCAGCCAAGGTTCCCAGTTCTACAATGAGCAGTTCTTC. The encoded protein is CASSQGSQFYNEQFF.